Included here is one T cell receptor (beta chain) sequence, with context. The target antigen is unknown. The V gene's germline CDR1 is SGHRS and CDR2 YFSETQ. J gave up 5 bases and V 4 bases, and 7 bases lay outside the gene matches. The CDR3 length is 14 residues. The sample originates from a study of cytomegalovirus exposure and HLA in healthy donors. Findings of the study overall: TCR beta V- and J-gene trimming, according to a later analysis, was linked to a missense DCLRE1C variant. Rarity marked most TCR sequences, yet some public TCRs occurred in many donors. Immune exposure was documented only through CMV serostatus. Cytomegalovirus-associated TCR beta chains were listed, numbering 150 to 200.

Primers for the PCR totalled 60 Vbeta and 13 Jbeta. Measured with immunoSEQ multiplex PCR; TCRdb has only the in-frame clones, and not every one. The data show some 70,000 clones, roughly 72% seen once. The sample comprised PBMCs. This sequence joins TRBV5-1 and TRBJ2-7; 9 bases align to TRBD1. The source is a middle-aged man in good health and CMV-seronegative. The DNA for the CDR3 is TGCGCCAGCAGCGCAAGGGACAGGGTGGACGAGCAGTACTTC. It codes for CASSARDRVDEQYF.